This TCR beta chain emerged from a study of monozygotic twins with inflammatory bowel disease. Study-level points and caveats: TCRbeta diversity (inverse Simpson) was lower in IBD patients than in healthy co-twins. What may have added variability to patient repertoires is that immunosuppressive treatments differed.

CDR1 and CDR2 from the germline V gene are MDHEN and SYDVKM. The CDR3 runs to 17 residues. Researchers used template switching to add UMIs featuring a 6-nucleotide sample barcode. Using the 5' RACE reads, TCRdb records one entry per CDR3 protein without DNA. This table lists approximately 200,000 distinct CDR3 sequences. In the case of this clonotype: What it binds is unknown.

This sequence joins TRBV28 and TRBJ2-1; TCRdb selects TRBD2, and the lack of DNA leaves this call unchecked. The receptor was derived from a human donor with ulcerative colitis or Crohn's disease, or a healthy co-twin of an affected twin (not recorded which). Specimen: blood. CDR3 amino acids: CASSPPTSGGKPNEQFF.